These 18 T cell receptor beta chains were sequenced from one sample in a study of cytomegalovirus exposure and HLA in healthy donors (dated by TCRdb to the late 2010s). The protocol used for the library was the immunoSEQ multiplex PCR assay. For the multiplex PCR, a mixture combining 60 forward primers for TCR Vbeta segments and 13 reverse primers for TCR Jbeta segments was used. TCRdb limited this immuneACCESS table to in-frame rearrangements with V and J called. A share of clones is missing; checked studies link under half to unresolved V genes, and the rest is unexplained. Across this sample there are a few hundred thousand clones, with about 93% seen only once. The biggest ten clones account for 1.7% of the sample. What was sequenced was PBMCs. These receptors all stem from a girl aged 2 to 10 in good health and CMV-seronegative.

V gene TRBV19 combines with J gene TRBJ2-7; D is ambiguous. Trimming stripped 3 bases from V and 1 base from J, with 10 bases between. CDR3 length equals 14 residues. The germline V gene encodes CDR1 LNHDA and CDR2 SQIVND (reference sequence). The CDR3 nucleotides are TGTGCCAGTAGTATGATTGAGAGTTCCTACGAGCAGTACTTC. It encodes CASSMIESSYEQYF. Together with reference TRBV19 and TRBJ2-7, the CDR3 gives the full variable domain: DGGITQSPKYLFRKEGQNVTLSCEQNLNHDAMYWYRQDPGQGLRLIYYSQIVNDFQKGDIAEGYSVSREKKESFPLTVTSAQKNPTAFYLCASSMIESSYEQYFGPGTRLTVT.

The CDR3 here is CASSVGSGPYNEQFF. The CDR3 bases are TGTGCCAGCAGCGTAGGGAGCGGACCCTACAATGAGCAGTTCTTC. This chain joins TRBV9 and TRBJ2-1, with a possible D match to TRBD2 (5 bases). Germline lookup yields CDR1 SGDLS and CDR2 YYNGEE. The CDR3 loop spans 15 amino acids. The V and J ends lost 0 bases and 2 bases respectively, with 9 bases between them.

The rearrangement joins TRBV5-6 to TRBJ1-4; perhaps TRBD1 as D (5 bases). Looked up from germline, CDR1 is SGHDT and CDR2 is YYEEEE. Trimming left V 4 bases short and J 2 bases short, with 12 bases between. The CDR3 sequence is 15 residues long. The CDR3 DNA sequence: TGTGCCAGCAGCCAAACAGGAGACACTAATGAAAAACTGTTTTTT. Translating it yields CASSQTGDTNEKLFF.

The V call is TRBV7-8, the J call TRBJ2-1; TRBD2 aligns across 16 bases. The trim removed 5 bases at V and 12 bases at J, leaving 1 base unmatched. CDR1 and CDR2 (germline): SGHVS, FQNEAQ. The CDR3 covers 13 residues. The DNA of the CDR3 is TGTGCCAGCAGCGGGACTAGCGGGGGGGGGCAGTTCTTC. Translating gives CASSGTSGGGQFF.

The V call is TRBV6-1, the J call TRBJ2-3; D may be TRBD2 (6 bases). This CDR3 has 13 amino acids. V lost 7 bases and J 3 bases, leaving 11 bases between the germline ends. Per the germline V gene, CDR1 is MNHNS and CDR2 is SASEGT. CDR3 sequence (DNA): TGTGCCAGCATAACGGGGGTGACAGATACGCAGTATTTT. Encoded protein: CASITGVTDTQYF.

The CDR3 region is CASSNPGQGGEQYF. CDR3 nucleotide sequence: TGTGCCAGCAGTAATCCGGGACAGGGAGGCGAGCAGTACTTC. The chain employs TRBV6-5 and TRBJ2-7, with 9 bases aligning to TRBD1. Trimming at V came to 5 bases and at J to 6 bases, leaving 8 bases not matched to a gene. From germline, CDR1 is MNHEY and CDR2 SVGAGI. This CDR3 contains 14 residues.

The chain carries TRBV11-2 and TRBJ2-1, with 7 positions matching TRBD1. V shed 4 bases, J shed 4 bases, and the junction held 16 bases outside the gene matches. Germline assignment: CDR1 SGHAT and CDR2 FQNNGV. The CDR3 consists of 18 residues. CDR3 DNA: TGTGCCAGCAGCTCGCCCCTTATAGACAGGGCCGCTTACAATGAGCAGTTCTTC. Its protein product is CASSSPLIDRAAYNEQFF.

The chain employs TRBV15 and TRBJ2-7, with D tentatively TRBD1 (5 bases). The length of the CDR3 is 13 residues. Looked up from germline, CDR1 is LNHNV and CDR2 is YYDKDF (reference sequence). V lost 3 bases to trimming and J lost 2 bases, with 8 bases between them. In nucleotides, the CDR3 is TGTGCCACCAGCAGGGACACCACCTACGAGCAGTACTTC. Its protein is CATSRDTTYEQYF.

In its sample, this clone was seen once. This chain links TRBV10-3 with TRBJ1-4; 10 bases are shared with TRBD1. Germline trimming cut 10 bases from V and 2 bases from J; bases unmatched to any gene: 10. This CDR3 has 16 residues. Germline V CDR1 and CDR2: ENHRY, SYGVKD. The CDR3 loop is CATGTGEVGTNEKLFF. DNA for the CDR3: TGTGCCACCGGGACAGGGGAAGTTGGGACTAATGAAAAACTGTTTTTT.

V and J are TRBV6-1 and TRBJ1-1; TRBD1 aligns across 7 bases. The length of the CDR3 is 13 residues. The germline V gene encodes CDR1 MNHNS and CDR2 SASEGT. After removal of 10 bases from V and 5 bases from J, the junction contained 10 bases not matched to a gene. The CDR3 here is CAIRQGLGTEAFF. DNA for the CDR3: TGTGCCATACGACAGGGACTTGGGACTGAAGCTTTCTTT.

V is TRBV10-1 and J is TRBJ1-1; the D gene is possibly TRBD1 (5 bases). The CDR3 runs 12 residues. Germline CDR1 WNHNN, CDR2 SYGVQD (reference sequence). The V end was cut by 3 bases, the J end by 5 bases, with 7 bases between. The CDR3 DNA reads TGCGCCAGCAGTGAAAAGGGGACTGAAGCTTTCTTT. Residues: CASSEKGTEAFF.

This clone was counted a single time. The CDR3 region has the DNA TGCGCCAGCAGCTCGGGACAGGGAATGGTTCTTCGGGAAAAACTGTTTTTT. It is translated as CASSSGQGMVLREKLFF. This rearrangement joins TRBV5-1 to TRBJ1-4, with 9 bases lining up with TRBD1. V lost 3 bases, J lost 8 bases, and 14 bases stayed unmatched. In germline, CDR1 is SGHRS, CDR2 YFSETQ. This CDR3 has 17 residues.

The chain uses TRBV5-4 and TRBJ1-1; 8 bases match TRBD1. This CDR3 has 16 residues. V dropped 4 bases and J dropped 1; count of bases not matched to a gene: 9. Germline V CDR1 and CDR2: SGHNT, YYREEE (reference sequence). The CDR3 sequence: CASSPGQGRGNTEAFF. The CDR3 DNA reads TGTGCCAGCAGCCCCGGACAGGGTAGAGGGAACACTGAAGCTTTCTTT.

This chain links TRBV30 with TRBJ2-2, with 8 bases aligning to TRBD1. The CDR3 has 19 residues. Germline lookup yields CDR1 GTSNPN and CDR2 SVGIG (reference sequence). The V and J ends lost 0 bases and 3 bases, in that order; junction bases with no gene match: 15. CDR3 in amino acids: CAWSVLDRGLTLDTGELFF. CDR3 nucleotide sequence: TGTGCCTGGAGTGTACTCGACAGGGGACTGACTTTGGACACCGGGGAGCTGTTTTTT.

The gene calls are TRBV18 and TRBJ2-2, with 9 bases aligning to TRBD1. The CDR3 consists of 14 residues. From germline, CDR1 is KGHSH and CDR2 LQKENI. Losses at the gene ends were 8 bases for V and 3 bases for J; bases not matched to a gene: 4. CDR3 region: CASLGQGYTGELFF. The CDR3 coding sequence is TGTGCCAGCCTCGGACAGGGGTACACCGGGGAGCTGTTTTTT.

For this clone: At one end, the junction sequence differs from germline, possibly due to a read error. V gene TRBV6-4 combines with J gene TRBJ2-1, with TRBD2 matching over 8 bases. This CDR3 has 13 amino acids. CDR1 and CDR2 from the germline V gene are MRHNA and SNTAGT. The CDR3 DNA reads as TGTGCCAGCAGTGACTCTAGACTAGCGCCGTTTATCTTC. Translating it yields CASSDSRLAPFIF.

The chain has TRBV15 and TRBJ1-4, with a weak D call TRBD1 (5 bases). The V gene's germline CDR1 is LNHNV and CDR2 YYDKDF (reference sequence). The length of the CDR3 is 15 residues. Trimming took off 3 bases at V and 2 bases at J, with 10 bases between the two ends. The CDR3 protein is CATSSHRGTNEKLFF. For the CDR3, the DNA is TGTGCCACCAGCAGTCATAGGGGTACTAATGAAAAACTGTTTTTT.

The V gene is TRBV7-3, the J gene TRBJ2-1; TRBD2 matches at 9 bases. V gave up 10 bases and J gave up 5 bases; unmatched junction bases: 6. This CDR3 spans 13 amino acids. Germline V gives CDR1 SGHTA, CDR2 FQGTGA. The CDR3 bases are TGTGCCACCGCGACTAGCGGAGACAATGAGCAGTTCTTC. Amino acids: CATATSGDNEQFF.